These 20 T cell receptor beta chains came from one sample sequenced in a study of long-term antiretroviral therapy in people with HIV (dated by TCRdb to between 2020 and 2023). The immunoSEQ hsTCRB v3.0 assay was used at survey level resolution to sequence the TRB variable region. TCRdb took over this immuneACCESS table, retaining in-frame rearrangements with V and J assigned. Such tables are incomplete; in checked studies, under half of the missing clones stem from an unresolved V gene, and the remainder is unexplained. This sample is represented by 9,500 to 13,000 clones; about 89% of them were singletons. Approximately 20% of the sample is in the top ten clones. The sample here was unsorted PBMCs, taken 0.2 years before starting antiretroviral therapy. These receptor sequences come from a woman between 40 and 50 years old with HIV.

V is TRBV5-8 and J is TRBJ1-6, with TRBD1 matching over 9 bases. Germline V gene data show CDR1 as SGHTS and CDR2 as YDEGEE. The CDR3 totals 18 residues. The ends lost 2 bases at V and 5 bases at J; junction bases unmatched: 11. The CDR3 reads CASSFTGTGRSNNSPLHF. DNA for the CDR3: TGTGCCAGCAGCTTCACCGGGACAGGGCGAAGTAATAATTCACCCCTCCACTTT.

The J gene is TRBJ2-1, the V gene TRBV5-1; 9 positions match TRBD2. Per germline, CDR1 SGHRS and CDR2 YFSETQ. This CDR3 region has 16 residues. The V segment lost 4 bases and the J segment 5 bases; nucleotides outside the gene matches: 10. CDR3 sequence: CASSPTVAGGNNEQFF. In DNA form, the CDR3 reads TGCGCCAGCAGCCCGACCGTCGCGGGGGGGAACAATGAGCAGTTCTTC.

The V gene is TRBV6-5, the J gene TRBJ2-7, with TRBD1 identical over 9 bases. The J segment lost 2 bases and the V segment lost 2 bases, leaving 4 bases of the junction unmatched. Per the germline V gene, CDR1 is MNHEY and CDR2 is SVGAGI. The CDR3 is 15 residues long. This chain's CDR3 is CASSYGGTGTYEQYF. CDR3 DNA: TGTGCCAGCAGTTACGGTGGGACAGGGACCTACGAGCAGTACTTC.

The V call is TRBV7-9, the J call TRBJ1-2; D is perhaps TRBD1 (5 bases). The V and J ends lost 4 bases and 6 bases respectively, with 21 bases between them. This CDR3 contains 16 residues. Germline values: CDR1 SEHNR, CDR2 FQNEAQ (reference sequence). The CDR3 DNA follows: TGTGCCAGCAGCTCACGATGGGGGGACGGACGAGATGGCTACACCTTC. Translating gives CASSSRWGDGRDGYTF.

The chain has TRBV5-3 and TRBJ2-6, with no clear D. TRBV5-3 is identified as an open reading frame with a role that is uncertain. Trimming cost V 1 base and J 2 bases, with 10 bases left between them. The CDR3 has 16 amino acids. The CDR3 nucleotides read TGTGCCAGAAGCTTGAGGATGGGCGCTGGGGCCAACGTCCTGACTTTC. This codes for CARSLRMGAGANVLTF.

The chain uses TRBV19 and TRBJ2-7, with TRBD1 as a possible D gene (6 bases). The germline V gene has CDR1 LNHDA and CDR2 SQIVND (reference sequence). This CDR3 contains 16 residues. V lost 3 bases and J 0 bases, leaving 15 bases between the germline ends. The CDR3 reads CASSIRDTRFSYEQYF. The CDR3 nucleotides read TGTGCCAGTAGTATTCGGGACACTCGTTTCTCCTACGAGCAGTACTTC.

This clone has just one count. The V gene is TRBV4-1, the J gene TRBJ2-2; TRBD1 agrees at 8 bases. Germline values: CDR1 MGHRA, CDR2 YSYEKL. The ends lost 7 bases at V and 2 bases at J; junction bases unmatched: 9. The CDR3 runs to 16 residues. CDR3 loop: CASNRRTGSNTGELFF. The CDR3, as DNA: TGCGCCAGCAACAGAAGGACAGGGTCAAACACCGGGGAGCTGTTTTTT.

The chain recombines TRBV18 with TRBJ2-7; D is unresolved. This CDR3 has 12 amino acids. Germline loops: CDR1 KGHSH, CDR2 LQKENI. V was trimmed by 3 bases and J by 0 bases, leaving 3 bases between them. CDR3 in DNA: TGTGCCAGCTCACCGAGCTCCTACGAGCAGTACTTC. Translation: CASSPSSYEQYF. The variable domain in full, with the rest retrieved from reference TRBV18 and TRBJ2-7, is NAGVMQNPRHLVRRRGQEARLRCSPMKGHSHVYWYRQLPEEGLKFMVYLQKENIIDESGMPKERFSAEFPKEGPSILRIQQVVRGDSAAYFCASSPSSYEQYFGPGTRLTVT.

The chain recombines TRBV5-1 with TRBJ2-3; D call uncertain. The CDR3 contains 14 residues. CDR1 SGHRS and CDR2 YFSETQ come from the germline V gene. The ends were cut back, 5 bases at V and 6 bases at J, with 16 bases in the middle. CDR3 sequence: CASSQAMVLDTQYF. CDR3 nucleotide sequence: TGCGCCAGCAGTCAAGCGATGGTACTGGATACGCAGTATTTT.

V usage is TRBV27 and J usage is TRBJ1-6, with 7 bases that match TRBD1. Germline-derived CDR1 and CDR2 are MNHEY and SMNVEV (reference sequence). The CDR3 is 14 residues long. Unmatched junction bases numbered 4, after V lost 4 bases and J lost 7 bases. CDR3 loop: CASSSPGQNSPLHF. In nucleotides, the CDR3 is TGTGCCAGCAGTTCTCCGGGACAGAATTCACCCCTCCACTTT.

In its sample, this clone ranks as medium-sized. This rearrangement joins TRBV5-4 to TRBJ2-7, with 10 nucleotides matching TRBD1. This CDR3 is 16 amino acids long. V trimming: 0 bases; J trimming: 0 bases; junction bases outside the gene matches: 3. Looked up from germline, CDR1 is SGHNT and CDR2 is YYREEE (reference sequence). The CDR3 sequence: CASSLAGTGASYEQYF. In DNA form, the CDR3 reads TGTGCCAGCAGCTTGGCCGGGACAGGGGCCTCCTACGAGCAGTACTTC. The full variable domain, in which reference TRBV5-4 and TRBJ2-7 provide the parts outside the CDR3, is ETGVTQSPTHLIKTRGQQVTLRCSSQSGHNTVSWYQQALGQGPQFIFQYYREEENGRGNFPPRFSGLQFPNYSSELNVNALELDDSALYLCASSLAGTGASYEQYFGPGTRLTVT.

The chain couples TRBV5-8 to TRBJ2-1; D unresolved. The CDR3 spans 12 residues. Looked up from germline, CDR1 is SGHTS and CDR2 is YDEGEE. V dropped 4 bases and J dropped 7 bases, with 9 bases sitting between them. CDR3 in DNA: TGTGCCAGCAGCCTGACGGTAAATGAGCAGTTCTTC. It translates to CASSLTVNEQFF.

The V call is TRBV19, the J call TRBJ2-5, with TRBD2 identical over 10 bases. The germline V gene encodes CDR1 LNHDA and CDR2 SQIVND (reference sequence). The CDR3 spans 15 residues. V dropped 6 bases and J dropped 1; count of bases not matched to a gene: 5. The CDR3 sequence: CASRQSGGGQETQYF. CDR3 in DNA: TGTGCCAGTAGACAGAGCGGGGGGGGCCAAGAGACCCAGTACTTC.

The rearrangement uses TRBV6-5 and TRBJ2-1; D is unclear. Germline values: CDR1 MNHEY, CDR2 SVGAGI. V lost 0 bases, J lost 14 bases, and 11 bases lay in between. This CDR3 spans 12 amino acids. CDR3 in amino acids: CASSYSRRLKFF. The CDR3, as DNA: TGTGCCAGCAGTTACTCGCGAAGGCTTAAGTTCTTC.

The chain couples TRBV29-1 to TRBJ2-7; D gene uncertain. The CDR3 is made up of 10 amino acids. Deletions cut 4 bases from V and 3 bases from J, with 4 bases between. Germline CDR1 is SQVTM and CDR2 is ANQGSEA. The DNA of the CDR3 is TGCAGCGTTGTTGACTACGAGCAGTACTTC. Residues: CSVVDYEQYF.

The rearrangement joins TRBV7-9 to TRBJ2-1; 8 bases map to TRBD1. The CDR3 consists of 16 residues. CDR1 is SEHNR and CDR2 is FQNEAQ in the germline V gene (reference sequence). The V segment lost 2 bases and the J segment 1 base; nucleotides outside the gene matches: 4. The chain's CDR3 is CASSLRQGASYNEQFF. DNA of the CDR3: TGTGCCAGCAGCTTACGGCAGGGGGCGTCCTACAATGAGCAGTTCTTC.

V is TRBV19 and J is TRBJ1-3, with 8 bases lining up with TRBD1. Per the germline V gene, CDR1 is LNHDA and CDR2 is SQIVND (reference sequence). The CDR3 is 14 residues long. V dropped 3 bases and J dropped 3; count of bases not matched to a gene: 1. CDR3 bases: TGTGCCAGTAGTATGGGACAGGTTGGAAACACCATATATTTT. Translating gives CASSMGQVGNTIYF.

About this clone itself: Mismatch with germline at one junction end may stem from a read error. This sample also contains other DNA sequences that code for the same CDR3. The chain is built from TRBV5-1 and TRBJ1-2; 8 nucleotides align to TRBD1. The CDR3 is 15 residues long. Germline values: CDR1 SGHRS, CDR2 YFSETQ. The CDR3 coding sequence is TGTGCCAGCAGCCCACAATACAGGGGGAGGGATGGCTACACCTTC. Its protein is CASSPQYRGRDGYTF.

This clone showed up just once. This chain uses TRBV7-9 with TRBJ1-4; no firm D call. The CDR3 is made up of 15 amino acids. Between the trimmed V and J ends, which lost 3 bases and 0 bases, there was a span of 8 bases. The germline CDR1 and CDR2 sequences are SEHNR and FQNEAQ (reference sequence). The CDR3 DNA sequence: TGTGCCAGCAGCTTCATAACCACAACTAATGAAAAACTGTTTTTT. It translates to CASSFITTTNEKLFF.

The chain employs TRBV5-4 and TRBJ1-3, with D possibly being TRBD1 (5 bases). V dropped 1 base and J dropped 2 bases, with 7 bases sitting between them. This CDR3 contains 14 residues. Germline V lookup: CDR1 SGHNT, CDR2 YYREEE (reference sequence). CDR3 amino acids: CASSLMGAGNTIYF. For the CDR3, the DNA is TGTGCCAGCAGCTTGATGGGGGCTGGAAACACCATATATTTT.